A selection of T cell receptor beta chains follows, all from one sample in a study of blood T cell repertoires in COVID-19. Produced via immunoSEQ multiplex PCR; TCRdb's table is partial and in-frame only. The table has approximately 240,000 clones, 75% to 95% seen once; the top ten hold around 2%. The sample taken for sequencing was PBMCs or T cells enriched from blood (not recorded which). Every receptor here comes from a woman aged 18-30 years who had recovered from COVID-19. The CDR3 runs from the conserved cysteine through the conserved F or W. The D gene is left open where the match is weak. Where a row states a size, it is once, few, many or the class of an expanded clone; other rows omit it.

>TRBV2|TRBJ2-1|NA|TRBD2
CASSEAGLVNEQFF
TGTGCCAGCAGTGAAGCGGGACTAGTGAATGAGCAGTTCTTC
>TRBV5-1|TRBJ1-1|NA|NA
CASSEQWGLRTEAFF
TGCGCCAGCTCTGAACAATGGGGGCTGAGGACTGAAGCTTTCTTT
>TRBV4-2|TRBJ1-1|NA|NA
CASSQDIGGHTEAFF
TGTGCCAGCAGCCAAGATATAGGGGGTCACACTGAAGCTTTCTTT
>TRBV7-6|TRBJ2-7|once|TRBD1
CASSPTTGGDEQYF
TGTGCCAGCAGCCCGACGACAGGGGGCGACGAGCAGTACTTC
>TRBV5-1|TRBJ1-2|NA|NA
CASSSAESYGYTF
TGCGCCAGCAGTTCTGCGGAGAGCTATGGCTACACCTTC
>TRBV9|TRBJ1-2|NA|NA
CASSEGPVRHRRNYGYTF
TGTGCCAGCAGCGAGGGCCCAGTTCGACACCGGAGGAACTATGGCTACACCTTC
>TRBV18|TRBJ1-1|NA|NA
CASSSDRNTEAFF
TGTGCCAGCTCATCAGACAGGAACACTGAAGCTTTCTTT
>TRBV5-1|TRBJ1-1|NA|NA
CASRSIRGNTEAFF
TGCGCCAGCAGGTCGATACGGGGGAACACTGAAGCTTTCTTT
>TRBV3-1/TRBV3-2|TRBJ2-7|NA|NA
CASSQDSGTGEQYF
TGTGCCAGCAGCCAAGATTCGGGGACTGGCGAGCAGTACTTC
>TRBV6-5|TRBJ2-6|NA|NA
CASRTGYGGANVLTF
TGTGCCAGCAGGACAGGCTACGGGGGGGCCAACGTCCTGACTTTC
>TRBV7-3|TRBJ2-5|NA|TRBD1
CASSSQGDRGETQYF
TGTGCCAGCAGCTCCCAGGGGGACAGGGGCGAGACCCAGTACTTC
>TRBV24-1|TRBJ2-1|NA|TRBD2
CATSDLGQGLDEQFF
TGTGCCACCAGTGATTTGGGGCAGGGACTAGATGAGCAGTTCTTC
>TRBV11-2|TRBJ1-2|NA|TRBD1
CASSPGRGRRGYTF
TGTGCCAGCAGTCCAGGCAGGGGGCGGCGTGGCTACACCTTC
>TRBV12-5|TRBJ2-1|NA|NA
CASGEGLISYNEQFF
TGTGCTAGTGGAGAGGGACTTATCTCCTACAATGAGCAGTTCTTC
>TRBV14|TRBJ1-2|NA|TRBD1
CASSQQGQGIIHGYTF
TGTGCCAGCAGCCAACAAGGACAGGGGATAATTCATGGCTACACCTTC
>TRBV6-5|TRBJ2-7|NA|TRBD1
CASGKRDRGNYEQYF
TGTGCCAGCGGAAAACGCGACAGGGGGAACTACGAGCAGTACTTC
>TRBV28|TRBJ1-5|NA|NA
CASMRVRQPQHF
TGTGCCAGCATGCGGGTGAGGCAGCCCCAGCATTTT
>TRBV5-1|TRBJ1-2|NA|NA
CASSLGQYGYTF
TGCGCCAGCAGTTTAGGACAGTATGGCTACACCTTC
>TRBV9|TRBJ2-3|NA|NA
CASSVLERDTQYF
TGTGCCAGCAGCGTTCTAGAGCGGGATACGCAGTATTTT
>TRBV19|TRBJ1-1|NA|TRBD1
CASSNRQGELNTEAFF
TGTGCCAGTAGTAACCGACAGGGGGAACTGAACACTGAAGCTTTCTTT
>TRBV9|TRBJ2-1|NA|NA
CASSGHSSSYNEQFF
TGTGCCAGCAGCGGACATTCAAGCTCCTACAATGAGCAGTTCTTC
>TRBV5-1|TRBJ1-1|NA|TRBD1
CASSLAGTGRNTEAFF
TGCGCCAGCAGCTTGGCCGGGACAGGAAGGAACACTGAAGCTTTCTTT
>TRBV7-8|TRBJ2-1|NA|TRBD1
CASSLTEGQGWNEQFF
TGTGCCAGCAGCTTGACTGAAGGACAGGGGTGGAATGAGCAGTTCTTC
>TRBV6-5|TRBJ1-2|NA|TRBD1
CASSLGRGASNYGYTF
TGTGCCAGCAGTTTGGGCAGGGGGGCGTCGAACTATGGCTACACCTTC
>TRBV7-8|TRBJ1-2|once|NA
CASSSSILYGYTF
TGTGCCAGCAGCTCTAGCATACTCTATGGCTACACCTTC
>TRBV14|TRBJ2-1|NA|NA
CASSQDWVGDSIFHEQFF
TGTGCCAGCAGCCAAGATTGGGTAGGAGACAGTATCTTCCATGAGCAGTTCTTC
>TRBV28|TRBJ2-2|NA|NA
CASSLIGELFF
TGTGCCAGCAGCCTAATCGGGGAGCTGTTTTTT
>TRBV6-4|TRBJ2-5|NA|NA
CAEETQYF
TGTGCCGAGGAGACCCAGTACTTC
>TRBV4-1|TRBJ2-7|few|TRBD2
CASSITSGGAYEQYF
TGCGCCAGCAGCATTACTAGCGGGGGGGCCTACGAGCAGTACTTC
>TRBV6-5|TRBJ1-5|NA|NA
CASSSGLGQPQHF
TGTGCCAGCAGTTCAGGGTTAGGTCAGCCCCAGCATTTT
>TRBV12-3/TRBV12-4|TRBJ1-2|NA|NA
CASSSTANYGYTF
TGTGCCAGCAGTTCGACAGCTAACTATGGCTACACCTTC
>TRBV3-1/TRBV3-2|TRBJ2-3|few|NA
CASSQMGQGTDTQYF
TGTGCCAGCAGCCAAATGGGGCAAGGCACAGATACGCAGTATTTT
>TRBV11-2|TRBJ1-5|NA|NA
CASSPNRDNQPQHF
TGTGCCAGCAGCCCAAACCGGGACAATCAGCCCCAGCATTTT